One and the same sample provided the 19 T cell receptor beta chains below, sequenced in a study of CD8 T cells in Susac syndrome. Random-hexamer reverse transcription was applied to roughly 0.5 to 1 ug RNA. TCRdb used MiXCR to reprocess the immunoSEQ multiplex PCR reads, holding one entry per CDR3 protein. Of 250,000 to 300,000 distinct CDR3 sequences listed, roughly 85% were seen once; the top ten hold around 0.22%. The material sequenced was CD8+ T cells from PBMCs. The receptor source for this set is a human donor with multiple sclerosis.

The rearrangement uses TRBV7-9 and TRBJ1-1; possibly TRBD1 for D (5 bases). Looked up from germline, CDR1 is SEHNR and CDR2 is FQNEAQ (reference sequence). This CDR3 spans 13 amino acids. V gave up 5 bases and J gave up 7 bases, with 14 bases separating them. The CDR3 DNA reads TGTGCCAGCAGCACGGAGGGGCAGCTTGAAGCTTTCTTT. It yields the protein CASSTEGQLEAFF.

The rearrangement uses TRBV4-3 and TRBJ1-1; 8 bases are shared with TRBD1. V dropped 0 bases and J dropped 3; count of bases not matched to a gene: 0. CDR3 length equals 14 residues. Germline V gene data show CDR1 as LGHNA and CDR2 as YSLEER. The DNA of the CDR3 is TGCGCCAGCAGCCAAGAGACAGGGGACACTGAAGCTTTCTTT. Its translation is CASSQETGDTEAFF.

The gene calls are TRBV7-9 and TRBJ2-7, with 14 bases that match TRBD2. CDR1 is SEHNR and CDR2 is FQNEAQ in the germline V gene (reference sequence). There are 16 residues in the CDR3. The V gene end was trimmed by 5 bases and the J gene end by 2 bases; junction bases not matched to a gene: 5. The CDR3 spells CASSPGTSGSTYEQYF. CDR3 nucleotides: TGTGCCAGCAGCCCGGGGACTAGCGGGAGCACCTACGAGCAGTACTTC.

CDR3: CASSALLGTANNEQFF. The CDR3, as DNA: TGTGCCAGCAGTGCTCTTCTAGGGACAGCCAACAATGAGCAGTTCTTC. V gene TRBV25-1 combines with J gene TRBJ2-1, with TRBD1 matching over 7 bases. CDR1 MGHDK and CDR2 SYGVNS come from the germline V gene. The trim removed 4 bases at V and 5 bases at J, leaving 11 bases unmatched. This CDR3 is built from 16 residues.

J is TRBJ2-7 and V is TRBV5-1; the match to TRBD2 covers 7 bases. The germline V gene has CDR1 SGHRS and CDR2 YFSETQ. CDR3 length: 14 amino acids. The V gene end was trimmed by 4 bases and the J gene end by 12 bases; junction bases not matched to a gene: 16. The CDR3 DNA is TGCGCCAGCAGCAAGAGACTAGCCCTCCAACCTCTGTACTTC. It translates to CASSKRLALQPLYF. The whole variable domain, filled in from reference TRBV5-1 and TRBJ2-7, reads KAGVTQTPRYLIKTRGQQVTLSCSPISGHRSVSWYQQTPGQGLQFLFEYFSETQRNKGNFPGRFSGRQFSNSRSEMNVSTLELGDSALYLCASSKRLALQPLYFGPGTRLTVT.

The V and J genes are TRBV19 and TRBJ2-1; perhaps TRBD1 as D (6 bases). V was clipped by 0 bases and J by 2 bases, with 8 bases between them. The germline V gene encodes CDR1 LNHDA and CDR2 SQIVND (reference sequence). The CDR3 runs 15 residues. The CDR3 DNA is TGTGCCAGTAGTATAGATGGGGGCGCCTACAATGAGCAGTTCTTC. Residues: CASSIDGGAYNEQFF.

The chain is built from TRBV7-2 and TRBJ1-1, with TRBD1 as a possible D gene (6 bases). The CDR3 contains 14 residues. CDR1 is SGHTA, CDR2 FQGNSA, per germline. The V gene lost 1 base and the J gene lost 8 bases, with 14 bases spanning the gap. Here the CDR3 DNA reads TGTGCCAGCAGCTTAGGGGGGCCGGCCACGGAAGCTTTCTTT. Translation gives CASSLGGPATEAFF.

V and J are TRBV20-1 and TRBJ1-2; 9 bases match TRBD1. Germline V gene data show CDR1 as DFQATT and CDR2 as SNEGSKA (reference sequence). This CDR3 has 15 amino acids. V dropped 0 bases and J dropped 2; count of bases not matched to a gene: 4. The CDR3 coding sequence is TGCAGTGCTAGAGATCAGGGACAGGGCAACTATGGCTACACCTTC. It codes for CSARDQGQGNYGYTF.

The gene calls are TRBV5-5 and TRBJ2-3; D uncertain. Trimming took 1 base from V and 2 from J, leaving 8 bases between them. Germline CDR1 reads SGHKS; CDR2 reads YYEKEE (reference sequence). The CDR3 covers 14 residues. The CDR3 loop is CASSLTGFTDTQYF. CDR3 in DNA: TGTGCCAGCAGCTTGACCGGATTCACAGATACGCAGTATTTT. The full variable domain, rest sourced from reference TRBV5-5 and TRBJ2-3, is DAGVTQSPTHLIKTRGQQVTLRCSPISGHKSVSWYQQVLGQGPQFIFQYYEKEERGRGNFPDRFSARQFPNYSSELNVNALLLGDSALYLCASSLTGFTDTQYFGPGTRLTVL.

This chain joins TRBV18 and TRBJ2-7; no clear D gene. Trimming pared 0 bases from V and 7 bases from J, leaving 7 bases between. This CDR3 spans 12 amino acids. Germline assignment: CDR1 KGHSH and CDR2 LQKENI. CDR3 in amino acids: CASSPPAREQYF. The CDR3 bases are TGTGCCAGCTCACCACCAGCTCGGGAGCAGTACTTC.

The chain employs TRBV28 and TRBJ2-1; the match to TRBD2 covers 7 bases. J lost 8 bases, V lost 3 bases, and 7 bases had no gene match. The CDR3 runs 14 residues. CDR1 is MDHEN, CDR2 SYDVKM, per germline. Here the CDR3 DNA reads TGTGCCAGCAGTTTCGTCGGGGGGTCCTATGAGCAGTTCTTC. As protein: CASSFVGGSYEQFF.

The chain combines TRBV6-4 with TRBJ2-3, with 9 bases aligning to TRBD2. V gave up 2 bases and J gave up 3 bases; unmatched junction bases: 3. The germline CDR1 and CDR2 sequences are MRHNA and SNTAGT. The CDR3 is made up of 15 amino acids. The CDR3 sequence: CASSDQAGGTDTQYF. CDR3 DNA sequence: TGTGCCAGCAGTGACCAAGCGGGAGGTACAGATACGCAGTATTTT.

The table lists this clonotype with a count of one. Written as DNA, the CDR3 is TGTGCCAGCAGTGCATCCCTCGGGACTATCGTGGGAGAGACCCAGTACTTC. Protein sequence: CASSASLGTIVGETQYF. The chain carries TRBV9 and TRBJ2-5; 7 nucleotides line up with TRBD2. The junction had 17 bases not matched to a gene; V was cut back by 5 bases and J by 4 bases. The V gene's germline CDR1 is SGDLS and CDR2 YYNGEE. The CDR3 covers 17 residues.

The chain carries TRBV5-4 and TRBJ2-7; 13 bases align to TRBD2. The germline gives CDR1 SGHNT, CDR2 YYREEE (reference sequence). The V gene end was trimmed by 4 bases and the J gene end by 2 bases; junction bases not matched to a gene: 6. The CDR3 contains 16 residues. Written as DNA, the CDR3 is TGTGCCAGCAGCCTAGGGACTAGCGGGACGACCTACGAGCAGTACTTC. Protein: CASSLGTSGTTYEQYF.

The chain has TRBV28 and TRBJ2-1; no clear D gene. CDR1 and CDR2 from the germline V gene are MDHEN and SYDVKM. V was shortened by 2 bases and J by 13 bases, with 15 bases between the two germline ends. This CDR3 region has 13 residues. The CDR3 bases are TGTGCCAGCAGTTTAGCCCTGGGGAATCCACAGTTCTTC. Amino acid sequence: CASSLALGNPQFF.

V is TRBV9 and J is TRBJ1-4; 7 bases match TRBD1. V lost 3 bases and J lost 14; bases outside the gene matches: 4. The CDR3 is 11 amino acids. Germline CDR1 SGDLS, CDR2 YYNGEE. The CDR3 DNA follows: TGTGCCAGCAGCGGGACAGGTCGGCTGTTTTTT. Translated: CASSGTGRLFF.

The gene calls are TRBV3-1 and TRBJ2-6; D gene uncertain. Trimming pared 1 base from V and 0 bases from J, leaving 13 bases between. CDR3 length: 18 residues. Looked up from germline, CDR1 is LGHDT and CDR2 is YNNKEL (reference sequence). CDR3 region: CASSQGVRVDSGANVLTF. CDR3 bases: TGTGCCAGCAGCCAAGGAGTTAGGGTAGACTCTGGGGCCAACGTCCTGACTTTC.

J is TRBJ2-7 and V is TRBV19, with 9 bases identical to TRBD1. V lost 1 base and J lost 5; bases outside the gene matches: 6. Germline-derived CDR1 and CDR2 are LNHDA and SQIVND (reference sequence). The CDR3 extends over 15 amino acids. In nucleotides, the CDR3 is TGTGCCAGTAGTATAGGCGGGACAGGGTACAACGAGCAGTACTTC. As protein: CASSIGGTGYNEQYF. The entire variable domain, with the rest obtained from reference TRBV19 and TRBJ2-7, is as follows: DGGITQSPKYLFRKEGQNVTLSCEQNLNHDAMYWYRQDPGQGLRLIYYSQIVNDFQKGDIAEGYSVSREKKESFPLTVTSAQKNPTAFYLCASSIGGTGYNEQYFGPGTRLTVT.

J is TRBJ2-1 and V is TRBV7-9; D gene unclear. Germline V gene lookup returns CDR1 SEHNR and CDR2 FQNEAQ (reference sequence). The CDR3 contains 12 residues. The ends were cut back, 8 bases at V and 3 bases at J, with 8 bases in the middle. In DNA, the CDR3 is TGTGCCAGCGAGTTCTACTACAATGAGCAGTTCTTC. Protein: CASEFYYNEQFF.